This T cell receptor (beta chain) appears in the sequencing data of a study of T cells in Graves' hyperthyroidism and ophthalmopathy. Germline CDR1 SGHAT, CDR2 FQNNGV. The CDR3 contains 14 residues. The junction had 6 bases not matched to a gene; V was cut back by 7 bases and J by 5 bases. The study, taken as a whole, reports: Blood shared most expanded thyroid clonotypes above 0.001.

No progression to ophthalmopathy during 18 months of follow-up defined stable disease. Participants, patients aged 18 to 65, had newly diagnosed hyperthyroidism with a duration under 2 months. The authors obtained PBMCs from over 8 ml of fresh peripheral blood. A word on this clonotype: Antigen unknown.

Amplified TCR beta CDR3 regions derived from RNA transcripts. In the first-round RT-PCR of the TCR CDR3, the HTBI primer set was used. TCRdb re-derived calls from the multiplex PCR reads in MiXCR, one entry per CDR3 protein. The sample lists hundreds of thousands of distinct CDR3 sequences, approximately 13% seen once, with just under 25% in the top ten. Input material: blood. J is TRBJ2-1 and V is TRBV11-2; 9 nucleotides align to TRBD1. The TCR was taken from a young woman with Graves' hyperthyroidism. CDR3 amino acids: CASTTDRGDNEQFF. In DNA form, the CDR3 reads TGTGCCAGCACCACGGACAGGGGTGACAATGAGCAGTTCTTC.